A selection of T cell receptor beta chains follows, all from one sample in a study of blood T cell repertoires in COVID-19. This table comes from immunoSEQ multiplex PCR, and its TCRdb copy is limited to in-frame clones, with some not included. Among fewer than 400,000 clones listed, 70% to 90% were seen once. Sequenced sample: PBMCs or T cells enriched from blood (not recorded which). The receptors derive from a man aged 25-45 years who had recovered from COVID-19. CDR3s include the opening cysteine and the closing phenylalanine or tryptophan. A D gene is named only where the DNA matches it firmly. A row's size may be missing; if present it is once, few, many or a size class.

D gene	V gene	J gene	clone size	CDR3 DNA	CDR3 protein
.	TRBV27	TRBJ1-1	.	TGTGCCAGCAGGTCGCCTGGGAGCACTGAAGCTTTCTTT	CASRSPGSTEAFF
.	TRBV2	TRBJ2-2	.	TGTGCCAGCAGGAGAGGCAGGGATCACACCGGGGAGCTGTTTTTT	CASRRGRDHTGELFF
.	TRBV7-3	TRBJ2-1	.	TGTGCCAGCAGCTTAAGGGGGCAGGGGTACAATGAGCAGTTCTTC	CASSLRGQGYNEQFF
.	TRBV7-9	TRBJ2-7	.	TGTGCCAGCAGCTCCACCCCAGACACTTCAGGATACGAGCAGTACTTC	CASSSTPDTSGYEQYF
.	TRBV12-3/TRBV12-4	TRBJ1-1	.	TGTGCCAGCAGTTTCAGCAGGGCTACTGAAGCTTTCTTT	CASSFSRATEAFF
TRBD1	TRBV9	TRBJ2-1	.	TGTGCCAGCAGCTTCACCACCGGGACAGGTTACAATGAGCAGTTCTTC	CASSFTTGTGYNEQFF
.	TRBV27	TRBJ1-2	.	TGTGCCAGCAGTTACACAGGGTACTATGGCTACACCTTC	CASSYTGYYGYTF
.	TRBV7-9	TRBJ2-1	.	TGTGCCAGCATAGCGAGCTCCTACAATGAGCAGTTCTTC	CASIASSYNEQFF
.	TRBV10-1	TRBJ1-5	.	TGCGCCAGCAGTGATCGGCGAGACTACAATCAGCCCCAGCATTTT	CASSDRRDYNQPQHF
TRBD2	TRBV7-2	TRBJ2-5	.	TGTGCCAGCAGCTCACTCAGGACTAGCGGGGCCCTATGGGAGACCCAGTACTTC	CASSSLRTSGALWETQYF
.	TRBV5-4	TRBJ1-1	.	TGTGCCAGCAGCTTATCACAGGGAAACACTGAAGCTTTCTTT	CASSLSQGNTEAFF
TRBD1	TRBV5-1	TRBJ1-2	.	TGCGCCAGCACCGAAGCTTTGACAGGGGAGGGCTACACCTTC	CASTEALTGEGYTF
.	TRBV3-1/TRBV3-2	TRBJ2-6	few	TGTGCCAGCAGCCGACAGAATTCTGGGGCCAACGTCCTGACTTTC	CASSRQNSGANVLTF
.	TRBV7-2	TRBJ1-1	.	TGTGCCAGCAACCGGGACACAGAGAACACTGAAGCTTTCTTT	CASNRDTENTEAFF
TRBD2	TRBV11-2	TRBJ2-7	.	TGTGCCAGCAGCTTCCAGCTCCTAGCGGGGGGGCCTGGAGGCGAGCAGTACTTC	CASSFQLLAGGPGGEQYF
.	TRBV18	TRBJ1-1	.	TGTGCCAGCTCACCAAGTCGTAGCAACACTGAAGCTTTCTTT	CASSPSRSNTEAFF
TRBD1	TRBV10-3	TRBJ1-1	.	TGTGCCATCAGGGGGACAGGGGGCCAAAACACTGAAGCTTTCTTT	CAIRGTGGQNTEAFF
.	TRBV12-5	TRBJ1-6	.	TGTGCTAGTGGCGACAGTCCTAGCTCCTATAATTCACCCCTCCACTTT	CASGDSPSSYNSPLHF
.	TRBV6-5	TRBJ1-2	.	TGTGCCAGCAGTACCCAACCGGGGGTTTACTATGGCTACACCTTC	CASSTQPGVYYGYTF
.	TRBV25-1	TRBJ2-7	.	TGTGCCAGCATCCCCGGGGGGGGAACAGGGGGCCACGAGCAGTACTTC	CASIPGGGTGGHEQYF
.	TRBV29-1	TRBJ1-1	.	TGCAGCGTTGATGCAGGGTTGAACACTGAAGCTTTCTTT	CSVDAGLNTEAFF
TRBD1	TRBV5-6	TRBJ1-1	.	TGTGCCAGCCTTAGGGGACAGGGGAACACTGAAGCTTTCTTT	CASLRGQGNTEAFF
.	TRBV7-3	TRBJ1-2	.	TGTGCCAGCAGCTTACACGGGGGAGCGGATGGCTACACCTTC	CASSLHGGADGYTF
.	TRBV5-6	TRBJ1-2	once	TGTGCCAGCACTCTGGGCCGGACTGGTGGCTACACCTTC	CASTLGRTGGYTF
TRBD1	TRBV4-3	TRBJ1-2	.	TGCGCCAGCAGCCAAGGGACAGGGGGCGCTTATGGCTACACCTTC	CASSQGTGGAYGYTF
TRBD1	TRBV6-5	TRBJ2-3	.	TGTGCCAGTGGACAGGGTTTGGGTACGCAGTATTTT	CASGQGLGTQYF
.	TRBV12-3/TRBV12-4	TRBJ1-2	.	TGTGCCAGCAGTTTATCAGCTAACTATGGCTACACCTTC	CASSLSANYGYTF
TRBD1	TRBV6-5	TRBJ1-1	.	TGTGCCAGCAGTTATCGTGCAGGGGGAAGTGAAGCTTTCTTT	CASSYRAGGSEAFF
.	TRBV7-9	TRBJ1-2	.	TGTGCCAGCACTGCGGAAAACTATGGCTACACCTTC	CASTAENYGYTF
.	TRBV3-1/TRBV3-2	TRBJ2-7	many	TGTGCCAGCAGCCAACGGGACACCCGCTACGAGCAGTACTTC	CASSQRDTRYEQYF
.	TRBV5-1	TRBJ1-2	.	TGCGCCAGCAGCCGAGTGGCGGGGGGCGAGGATGGCTACACCTTC	CASSRVAGGEDGYTF
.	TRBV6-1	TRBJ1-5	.	TGTGCCAGCAGTGAATATCAGGGCCTATTGGGTCAGCCCCAGCATTTT	CASSEYQGLLGQPQHF
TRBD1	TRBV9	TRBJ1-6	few	TGTGCCAGCAGCGTTGAACAGGGGAGACATAATTCACCCCTCCACTTT	CASSVEQGRHNSPLHF
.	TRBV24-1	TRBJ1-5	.	TGTGCCACCAGTGACGTATATCAGCCCCAGCATTTT	CATSDVYQPQHF
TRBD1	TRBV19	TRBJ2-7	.	TGTGCCAGTAGTCGGGACAGAACTTTCGAGCAGTACTTC	CASSRDRTFEQYF
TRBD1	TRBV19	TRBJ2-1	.	TGTGCCAGTAGTATGGGACAGGGACCACTAAATGAGCAGTTCTTC	CASSMGQGPLNEQFF
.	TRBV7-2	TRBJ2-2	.	TGTGCCAGCAGCCCGCGAAACAGGGACACCGGGGAGCTGTTTTTT	CASSPRNRDTGELFF
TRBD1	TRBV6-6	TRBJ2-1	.	TGTGCCAGCAGTTACTCGAGGGGACAGCTTAACAATGAGCAGTTCTTC	CASSYSRGQLNNEQFF
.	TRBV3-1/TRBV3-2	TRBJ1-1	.	TGTGCCAGCAGCCAGCGGGGGGCGGGGATGAACACTGAAGCTTTCTTT	CASSQRGAGMNTEAFF
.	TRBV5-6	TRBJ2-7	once	TGTGCCAGCAGCTTGGAGCCAGGGGTCGAGCAGTACTTC	CASSLEPGVEQYF
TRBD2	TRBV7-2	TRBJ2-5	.	TGTGCCAGCAGCTCAGGACTAGCGGGAGTTGAGGCCCAGTACTTC	CASSSGLAGVEAQYF
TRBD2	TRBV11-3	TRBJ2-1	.	TGTGCCAGCAGCTTAGAAGGAGGACTAGCGGTTTCCTACAATGAGCAGTTCTTC	CASSLEGGLAVSYNEQFF
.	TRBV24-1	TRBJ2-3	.	TGTGCCACCAGTGTGGGGCCTAAAGATACGCAGTATTTT	CATSVGPKDTQYF
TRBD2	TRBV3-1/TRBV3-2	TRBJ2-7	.	TGTGCCAGCAGCGCTAGCGGCGAGCAGTACTTC	CASSASGEQYF
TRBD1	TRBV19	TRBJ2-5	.	TGTGCCAGTACTGCCGGGACAGAAGAGACCCAGTACTTC	CASTAGTEETQYF
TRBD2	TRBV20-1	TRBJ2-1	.	TGCAGTGCTAGTTTTATCAGCGGGGGGATCAATGAGCAGTTCTTC	CSASFISGGINEQFF
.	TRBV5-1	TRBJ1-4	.	TGCGCCAGCAGCTTGGGCCGGACAACGAATGAAAAACTGTTTTTT	CASSLGRTTNEKLFF
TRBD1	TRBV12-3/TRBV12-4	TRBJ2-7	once	TGTGCCAGCAGAAGGACAGGGTACTACGAGCAGTACTTC	CASRRTGYYEQYF
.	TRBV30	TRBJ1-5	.	TGTGCCTGGAGTGTGGCAGGTTCTCAGCCCCAGCATTTT	CAWSVAGSQPQHF